This T cell receptor beta chain was recorded in a study of neurological immune-mediated disorders. Study summary: Among the 35 or so patients with multiple sclerosis, some 30 were relapsing-remitting, while 3 were secondary progressive.

Study-wide points: There was no clinical or MRI feature that was associated with the multiple sclerosis repertoire cluster.

The authors made cDNA by 5'RACE with 10-nucleotide random UMIs. From the 5' RACE reads, TCRdb called clonotypes with MiXCR, one entry per CDR3 protein. The repertoire holds about 58,000 distinct CDR3 sequences, under 3.5% seen once, with approximately 7.1% in the top ten. This clonotype was seen repeatedly, ten times or more. Antigen: not known. The clonotype originates from a woman aged 60 to 75 with multiple sclerosis. The sample taken for sequencing was PBMCs.

CDR3 sequence reads: CASRPRGETQYF. The CDR3 nucleotides are TGTGCCAGTCGTCCCAGGGGGGAGACCCAGTACTTC. The gene calls are TRBV5-5 and TRBJ2-5; 7 bases fit TRBD1. This CDR3 region has 12 residues. The V segment lost 8 bases and the J segment 5 bases; nucleotides outside the gene matches: 6. Germline loops: CDR1 SGHKS, CDR2 YYEKEE (reference sequence). Drawing the rest from reference TRBV5-5 and TRBJ2-5, the complete variable domain is DAGVTQSPTHLIKTRGQQVTLRCSPISGHKSVSWYQQVLGQGPQFIFQYYEKEERGRGNFPDRFSARQFPNYSSELNVNALLLGDSALYLCASRPRGETQYFGPGTRLLVL.